This note documents a single T cell receptor beta chain sequence. The antigen is unknown. This sample was included in a study of human T cells and chemical hapten exposure. Time point: patch test 1, 2 weeks after DPC sensitization. Regarding treatment: therapeutic diphenylcyclopropenone sensitization with weekly scalp DPC. Using its own MiXCR run on the RACE reads, TCRdb lists one record per CDR3 protein. The repertoire holds 80,000 or so distinct CDR3 sequences, with about 10% as singletons. The study's findings and limits: The immune response of these alopecia patients might not match healthy individuals'.

Sequences were derived from whole blood, sampled in connection with sensitization to the hapten diphenylcyclopropenone (DPC). This receptor was taken from a woman in her forties or fifties with alopecia areata. Some clones in this sample may be carry-over from other donors' samples.

The CDR3 sequence: CASSFITDSEKLFF. As DNA, the CDR3 is TGCGCCAGCAGCTTCATTACGGATTCGGAAAAACTGTTTTTT. This chain links TRBV5-1 with TRBJ1-4; D unresolved. Germline CDR1 SGHRS, CDR2 YFSETQ. CDR3 length equals 14 residues. V was shortened by 2 bases and J by 8 bases, with 13 bases between the two germline ends.